This T cell receptor (beta chain) was sequenced for a study of T cells in Graves' hyperthyroidism and ophthalmopathy. Germline CDR1 reads MNHEY; CDR2 reads SMNVEV (reference sequence). V was clipped by 7 bases and J by 3 bases; unmatched bases: 15. This CDR3 is built from 17 residues. This clonotype was counted ten times or more. Using RNA transcripts as the source, TCR beta CDR3 regions were amplified. Primed by the HTBI set, a first-round RT-PCR was run on the TCR CDR3. MiXCR, run by TCRdb on the multiplex PCR reads, gives a single entry per CDR3 protein. The data hold over 300,000 distinct CDR3 sequences, with over 11% observed a single time.

This sequence originates from a woman between 55 and 75 years old with Graves' hyperthyroidism. The specimen sequenced was blood. This chain connects TRBV27 to TRBJ2-5; 9 nucleotides match TRBD2. CDR3 protein: CASKEGAGGPLKETQYF. The CDR3 nucleotides are TGTGCCAGCAAGGAAGGGGCGGGAGGGCCCCTTAAAGAGACCCAGTACTTC.